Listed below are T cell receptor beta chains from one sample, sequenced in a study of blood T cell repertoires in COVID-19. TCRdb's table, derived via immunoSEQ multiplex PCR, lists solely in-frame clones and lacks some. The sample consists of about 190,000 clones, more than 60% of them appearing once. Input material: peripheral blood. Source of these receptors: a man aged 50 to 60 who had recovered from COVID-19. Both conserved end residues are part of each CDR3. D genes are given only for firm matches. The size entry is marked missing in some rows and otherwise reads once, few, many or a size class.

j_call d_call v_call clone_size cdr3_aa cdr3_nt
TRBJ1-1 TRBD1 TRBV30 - CAWISGQGVITEAFF TGTGCCTGGATTTCCGGACAGGGGGTTATCACTGAAGCTTTCTTT
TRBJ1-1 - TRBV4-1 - CASSQVRSMNTEAFF TGCGCCAGCAGCCAAGTAAGGAGTATGAACACTGAAGCTTTCTTT
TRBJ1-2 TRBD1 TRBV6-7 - CASSYSLTGGAGRGYTF TGTGCCAGCAGTTACTCCCTGACAGGGGGCGCGGGCCGAGGCTACACCTTC
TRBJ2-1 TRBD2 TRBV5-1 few CASTLTSGRHDEQFF TGCGCCAGCACCCTGACTAGCGGGAGGCATGATGAGCAGTTCTTC
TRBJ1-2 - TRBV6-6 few CASSSSREINYGYTF TGTGCCAGCAGTTCTAGCCGGGAGATAAACTATGGCTACACCTTC
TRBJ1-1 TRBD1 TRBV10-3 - CAIKKGQGAAEAFF TGTGCCATCAAGAAGGGGCAGGGGGCCGCTGAAGCTTTCTTT
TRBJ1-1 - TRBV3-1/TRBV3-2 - CASSPPGTEAFF TGTGCCAGCAGCCCTCCGGGCACTGAAGCTTTCTTT
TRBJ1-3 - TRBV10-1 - CASRVFMVQGNTIYF TGCGCCAGCCGCGTGTTTATGGTTCAAGGAAACACCATATATTTT
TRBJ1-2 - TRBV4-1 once CASSQERWADGGGYTF TGCGCCAGCAGCCAAGAACGGTGGGCTGACGGTGGCGGCTACACCTTC
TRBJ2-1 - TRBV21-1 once CASRSHRHEQFF TGTGCCAGCAGGTCGCACAGGCATGAGCAGTTCTTC
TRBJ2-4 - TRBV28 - CASSSLGLAGIQYF TGTGCCAGCAGTTCCCTAGGACTCGCAGGCATTCAGTACTTC
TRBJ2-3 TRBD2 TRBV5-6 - CASSSRLAGYTDTQYF TGTGCCAGCAGCAGTCGACTAGCGGGATACACAGATACGCAGTATTTT
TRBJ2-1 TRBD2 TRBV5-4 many CASSWGLAGRNEQFF TGTGCCAGCAGCTGGGGACTAGCGGGACGCAATGAGCAGTTCTTC
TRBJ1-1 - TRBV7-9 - CASSDRQVNTEAFF TGTGCCAGCAGCGACCGACAGGTGAACACTGAAGCTTTCTTT
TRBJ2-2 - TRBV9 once CASSDYNTGELFF TGTGCCAGCAGCGACTATAACACCGGGGAGCTGTTTTTT
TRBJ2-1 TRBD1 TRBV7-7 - CASSPTGGPDNEQFF TGTGCCAGCAGCCCGACAGGGGGTCCTGACAATGAGCAGTTCTTC
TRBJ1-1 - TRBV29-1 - CSVEEQGGREAFF TGCAGCGTTGAAGAACAAGGGGGACGAGAAGCTTTCTTT
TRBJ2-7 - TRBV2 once CASTSGFQYEQYF TGTGCCAGCACGTCAGGGTTCCAGTACGAGCAGTACTTC
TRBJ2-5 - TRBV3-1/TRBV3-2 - CASSQDLRSQETQYF TGTGCCAGCAGCCAAGATCTGCGGTCGCAAGAGACCCAGTACTTC
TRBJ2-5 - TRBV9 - CASSAGTKETQYF TGTGCCAGCAGCGCCGGGACAAAAGAGACCCAGTACTTC
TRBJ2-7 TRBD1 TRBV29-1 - CSVAGQGSSYEQYF TGCAGCGTGGCGGGACAGGGGAGCTCCTACGAGCAGTACTTC
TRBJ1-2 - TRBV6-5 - CASKREEGYGYTF TGTGCCAGCAAGAGGGAAGAGGGCTATGGCTACACCTTC
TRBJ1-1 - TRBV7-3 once CASSMLRGMVSEAFF TGTGCCAGCAGCATGCTCAGGGGAATGGTATCTGAAGCTTTCTTT
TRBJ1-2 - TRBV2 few CASSGGVGSYGYTF TGTGCCAGCAGTGGGGGAGTCGGTAGCTATGGCTACACCTTC
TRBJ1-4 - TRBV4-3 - CASSQEEGRNEKLFF TGCGCCAGCAGCCAAGAGGAGGGGCGTAATGAAAAACTGTTTTTT
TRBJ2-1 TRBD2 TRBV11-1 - CASSRTSGSRNEQFF TGTGCCAGCAGCCGGACTAGCGGGAGTAGGAATGAGCAGTTCTTC
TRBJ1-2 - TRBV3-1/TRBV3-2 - CASSQARQNYGYTF TGTGCCAGCAGCCAAGCCCGACAGAACTATGGCTACACCTTC
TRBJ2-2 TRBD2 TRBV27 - CASSLTPSGRAGAGELFF TGTGCCAGCAGTTTAACACCTAGCGGGAGGGCCGGGGCCGGGGAGCTGTTTTTT
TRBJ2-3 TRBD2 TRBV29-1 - CSGVLAGTDTQYF TGCAGCGGCGTACTAGCGGGCACAGATACGCAGTATTTT
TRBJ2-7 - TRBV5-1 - CASSSSYEQYF TGCGCCAGCAGCTCTTCCTACGAGCAGTACTTC
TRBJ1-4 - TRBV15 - CATSRDLPEKLFF TGTGCCACCAGCAGAGATCTACCAGAAAAACTGTTTTTT
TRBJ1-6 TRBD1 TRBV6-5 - CASRGQGYNSPLHF TGTGCCAGCAGGGGACAGGGGTATAATTCACCCCTCCACTTT
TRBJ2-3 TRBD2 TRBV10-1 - CASSESGTNQGTQYF TGCGCCAGCAGTGAATCGGGGACTAATCAGGGAACGCAGTATTTT
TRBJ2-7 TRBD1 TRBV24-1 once CATQGDSYEQYF TGTGCCACACAGGGGGACTCCTACGAGCAGTACTTC
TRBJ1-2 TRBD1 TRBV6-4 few CASSPNPDRANYGYTF TGTGCCAGCAGCCCTAACCCGGACAGGGCTAACTATGGCTACACCTTC
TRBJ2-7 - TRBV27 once CASSLSLRDEQYF TGTGCCAGCAGTTTATCCCTCAGGGACGAGCAGTACTTC
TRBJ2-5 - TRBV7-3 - CASSSPGLETQYF TGTGCCAGCAGCTCCCCAGGACTGGAGACCCAGTACTTC
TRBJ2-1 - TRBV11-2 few CASSSPTRPNEQFF TGTGCCAGCAGCTCGCCGACAAGGCCCAATGAGCAGTTCTTC
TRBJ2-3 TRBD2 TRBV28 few CASSLHPTSGRSADTQYF TGTGCCAGCAGTTTGCACCCCACTAGCGGGAGAAGTGCGGATACGCAGTATTTT
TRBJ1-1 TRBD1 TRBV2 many CASTIGQGSFAEAFF TGTGCCAGCACGATAGGACAGGGCTCTTTCGCTGAAGCTTTCTTT
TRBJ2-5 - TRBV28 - CASRLIGTSQETQYF TGTGCCAGCAGACTAATAGGGACATCGCAAGAGACCCAGTACTTC
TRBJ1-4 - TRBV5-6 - CASSRGGEKLFF TGTGCCAGCAGCCGAGGTGGTGAAAAACTGTTTTTT
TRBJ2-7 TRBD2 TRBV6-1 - CASSESLAGGRGEQYF TGTGCCAGCAGTGAAAGCCTTGCGGGGGGTCGGGGCGAGCAGTACTTC
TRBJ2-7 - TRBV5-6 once CASSFPQLTGDYEQYF TGTGCCAGCAGCTTCCCTCAGCTTACGGGAGATTACGAGCAGTACTTC
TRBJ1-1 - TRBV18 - CASSQQVHTEAFF TGTGCCAGCTCCCAACAGGTCCACACTGAAGCTTTCTTT